The 17 T cell receptor beta chains listed next were all sequenced from one sample in a study of blood T cell repertoires in COVID-19 (dated by TCRdb to the early 2020s). Library method: the immunoSEQ multiplex PCR assay. TCRdb mirrors the immuneACCESS table, restricted to in-frame sequences. Some clones are absent from its copies; in checked studies, under half trace to an unresolved V gene, and the reason for the others is unknown. The sample has 160,000 or so clones on record, about 80% of them singletons. The top ten hold around 3.2% of the sample. Sequencing used PBMCs or T cells enriched from blood (not recorded which). These receptors were collected from a woman in her sixties who had recovered from COVID-19.

The chain is built from TRBV5-4 and TRBJ2-3; D is possibly TRBD2 (7 bases). The CDR3 is made up of 15 amino acids. Germline V CDR1 and CDR2: SGHNT, YYREEE (reference sequence). V was shortened by 4 bases and J by 0 bases, with 12 bases between the two germline ends. The CDR3 region is CASSPGGASTDTQYF. CDR3 sequence (DNA): TGTGCCAGCAGCCCGGGGGGCGCTAGCACAGATACGCAGTATTTT.

This clone appeared a few times. This chain links TRBV6-5 with TRBJ1-5; D not resolved. This CDR3 contains 14 residues. Germline CDR1 reads MNHEY; CDR2 reads SVGAGI. V dropped 2 bases and J dropped 6 bases, with 11 bases sitting between them. CDR3 protein: CASSYEGISQPQHF. CDR3 sequence (DNA): TGTGCCAGCAGTTACGAGGGAATAAGTCAGCCCCAGCATTTT.

This clone was found once. The CDR3 reads CASSPPSRGYTF. The CDR3 bases are TGTGCCAGCAGCCCACCCTCTAGGGGCTACACCTTC. V and J are TRBV7-2 and TRBJ1-2; D is unclear. The CDR3 totals 12 residues. The V end was cut by 5 bases, the J end by 8 bases, with 12 bases between. Germline loops: CDR1 SGHTA, CDR2 FQGNSA.

The chain recombines TRBV7-7 with TRBJ2-3, with 10 positions matching TRBD2. Germline V lookup: CDR1 SSHAT, CDR2 FNYEAQ (reference sequence). This CDR3 has 17 amino acids. V gave up 5 bases and J gave up 4 bases; unmatched junction bases: 12. CDR3 protein: CASSPSRASGGSDTQYF. CDR3 sequence (DNA): TGTGCCAGCAGCCCAAGTAGGGCTAGCGGGGGATCAGATACGCAGTATTTT.

This clone has only a few counts. This chain links TRBV3-1 (or the pseudogene TRBV3-2) with TRBJ2-1; D gene uncertain. The CDR3 extends over 17 amino acids. Per the germline V gene, CDR1 is LGHDT and CDR2 is YNNKEL (reference sequence). The V end was cut by 7 bases, the J end by 2 bases, with 21 bases between. The CDR3 region has the DNA TGTGCCAGCATCTCACGTCCGAGCCCAACTCCCTACAATGAGCAGTTCTTC. This translates into CASISRPSPTPYNEQFF.

The sample holds one count of this clone. V is TRBV7-8 and J is TRBJ1-5; maybe TRBD1 (6 bases). Germline assignment: CDR1 SGHVS and CDR2 FQNEAQ. The V gene lost 4 bases and the J gene lost 0 bases, with 16 bases spanning the gap. The CDR3 extends over 17 amino acids. CDR3 region: CASSSGQTLYSNQPQHF. CDR3 DNA sequence: TGTGCCAGCAGCTCCGGACAGACGCTTTATAGCAATCAGCCCCAGCATTTT.

This chain connects TRBV9 to TRBJ2-7; 12 nucleotides agree with TRBD2. V shed 3 bases, J shed 2 bases, and the junction held 24 bases outside the gene matches. There are 22 residues in the CDR3. In germline, CDR1 is SGDLS, CDR2 YYNGEE. For the CDR3, the DNA is TGTGCCAGCAGCGCGAGGGACAGGGCTGGTGGACTAGCGGGGCGATCGACCTACGAGCAGTACTTC. This codes for CASSARDRAGGLAGRSTYEQYF.

J is TRBJ2-1 and V is TRBV19; D is undetermined. CDR3 size: 13 residues. V was shortened by 2 bases and J by 4 bases, with 6 bases between the two germline ends. CDR1 and CDR2 (germline): LNHDA, SQIVND (reference sequence). In DNA, the CDR3 is TGTGCCAGTAGTATAAACATGTACAATGAGCAGTTCTTC. Encoded protein: CASSINMYNEQFF.

The chain is built from TRBV3-1 (or the pseudogene TRBV3-2) and TRBJ2-1; 9 positions agree with TRBD2. CDR3 size: 16 residues. J gave up 5 bases and V 0 bases, and 5 bases lay outside the gene matches. Germline CDR1 LGHDT, CDR2 YNNKEL (reference sequence). The CDR3 DNA reads as TGTGCCAGCAGCCAAGACTTCGGCGGGGGGGACAATGAGCAGTTCTTC. Amino acids: CASSQDFGGGDNEQFF.

This clone was counted between two and nine times. This chain links TRBV3-1 (or the pseudogene TRBV3-2) with TRBJ1-1; 11 positions match TRBD1. The CDR3 is made up of 14 amino acids. V was pared by 4 bases and J by 7 bases, with 5 bases of the junction left unmatched. Germline values: CDR1 LGHDT, CDR2 YNNKEL (reference sequence). CDR3 protein: CASSRTGGGGEAFF. The DNA of the CDR3 is TGTGCCAGCAGCCGGACAGGGGGCGGGGGTGAAGCTTTCTTT.

The chain recombines TRBV11-1 with TRBJ2-5; the D gene is possibly TRBD2 (5 bases). Trimming pared 3 bases from V and 2 bases from J, leaving 16 bases between. Germline lookup yields CDR1 SGHAT and CDR2 FQDESV (reference sequence). The CDR3 has 16 residues. The CDR3 sequence is CASSLRASRYQETQYF. In DNA form, the CDR3 reads TGTGCCAGCAGCTTGAGGGCTAGCCGGTATCAAGAGACCCAGTACTTC.

The chain is built from TRBV18 and TRBJ1-2, with a tentative D call TRBD1 (5 bases). CDR3 length equals 11 residues. Germline V lookup: CDR1 KGHSH, CDR2 LQKENI. Between the trimmed V and J ends, which lost 6 bases and 5 bases, there was a span of 7 bases. The CDR3 protein is CASSSGYGYTF. CDR3 coding DNA: TGTGCCAGCTCTTCAGGGTATGGCTACACCTTC.

The chain has TRBV19 and TRBJ2-2, with 12 nucleotides matching TRBD1. Germline loops: CDR1 LNHDA, CDR2 SQIVND (reference sequence). V lost 6 bases, J lost 6 bases, and 2 bases stayed unmatched. The CDR3 is 14 amino acids. CDR3 loop: CASRGQGAAGELFF. The CDR3 DNA is TGTGCCAGTAGGGGACAGGGGGCAGCCGGGGAGCTGTTTTTT.

This clone was observed once. The gene calls are TRBV10-1 and TRBJ2-1; tentative D call: TRBD2 (5 bases). The germline gives CDR1 WNHNN, CDR2 SYGVQD (reference sequence). The CDR3 spans 18 residues. The V end lost 0 bases, the J end lost 2 bases, and 17 bases lay between the germline ends. CDR3 amino acids: CASSESPVGGHTYNEQFF. The CDR3 DNA reads TGCGCCAGCAGTGAGTCTCCGGTTGGCGGGCACACCTACAATGAGCAGTTCTTC.

This sequence joins TRBV4-1 and TRBJ2-7, with TRBD2 identical over 10 bases. CDR1 and CDR2 from the germline V gene are MGHRA and YSYEKL. V dropped 0 bases and J dropped 3; count of bases not matched to a gene: 5. CDR3 size: 16 residues. CDR3 region: CASSQDTSGGVYEQYF. CDR3 DNA sequence: TGCGCCAGCAGCCAAGATACGAGCGGGGGGGTCTACGAGCAGTACTTC.

The J gene is TRBJ2-3, the V gene TRBV11-2; the match to TRBD2 covers 7 bases. The CDR3 runs to 18 residues. Germline CDR1 is SGHAT and CDR2 is FQNNGV. V dropped 7 bases and J dropped 0; count of bases not matched to a gene: 16. The CDR3 region is CASTLLASGASSTDTQYF. CDR3 in DNA: TGTGCCAGCACTCTCTTGGCTAGCGGAGCATCTAGCACAGATACGCAGTATTTT.

The chain employs TRBV7-3 and TRBJ2-1; D not certain. This CDR3 contains 13 residues. In germline, CDR1 is SGHTA, CDR2 FQGTGA. Between the trimmed V and J ends, which lost 0 bases and 8 bases, there was a span of 8 bases. The CDR3 region has the DNA TGTGCCAGCAGCTTAACGCCGCAGGATGAGCAGTTCTTC. Translating it yields CASSLTPQDEQFF.